The rows below give T cell receptor beta chains drawn from one sample of a study of response to subunit inactivated influenza vaccine. TCRdb analysed the RT-PCR reads with MiXCR anew, one entry per CDR3 protein. Seen here are roughly 190,000 distinct CDR3 sequences, approximately 15% observed once, and the top ten hold about 28%. The sequencing here drew on CD8+ T cells sorted from PBMCs, taken 4 to 6 days after vaccination. The receptor source for this set is a man aged 50 to 60 who received an inactivated influenza vaccine. CDR3s include the opening cysteine and the closing phenylalanine or tryptophan. A D gene is named only where the DNA matches it firmly. Some rows have no size entry. The others give once, few or many, or a class for an expanded clone.

clone_size,d_call,j_call,v_call,cdr3_nt,cdr3_aa
NA,NA,TRBJ2-3,TRBV15,TGTGCCACCAGCAGAAGAGGGGACCACACAGATACGCAGTATTTT,CATSRRGDHTDTQYF
few,NA,TRBJ1-5,TRBV15,TGTGCCACCAGCTATAGCAATCAGCCCCAGCATTTT,CATSYSNQPQHF
many,TRBD2,TRBJ2-3,TRBV6-2/TRBV6-3,TGTGCCAGCAGCGAACTAGCGGGGGCTGCACAAGATACGCAGTATTTT,CASSELAGAAQDTQYF
NA,NA,TRBJ2-7,TRBV3-1,TGTGCCAGCACCCAAGGTAGACAGGCGCACTACGAGCAGTACTTC,CASTQGRQAHYEQYF
NA,NA,TRBJ2-1,TRBV12-3/TRBV12-4,TGTGCCAGCAGCCCACGGGTTGAGCAGTTCTTC,CASSPRVEQFF
NA,TRBD1,TRBJ1-1,TRBV4-2,TGTGCCAGCAGCCCTTCAGAGGCAGGGGGCTTCTACACTGAAGCTTTCTTT,CASSPSEAGGFYTEAFF
NA,NA,TRBJ1-5,TRBV12-3/TRBV12-4,TGTGCCAGCAGTTTGTACGGTAGCAATCAGCCCCAGCATTTT,CASSLYGSNQPQHF
few,NA,TRBJ2-1,TRBV27,TGTGCCAGCAGTCCACTAGAGCCCTACTACAATGAGCAGTTCTTC,CASSPLEPYYNEQFF
few,TRBD1,TRBJ1-1,TRBV7-9,TGTGCCAGCAGCGCAGGACAGGGGGTCTACGGCAGTTCTGAAGCTTTCTTT,CASSAGQGVYGSSEAFF
NA,NA,TRBJ2-3,TRBV7-9,TGTGCCAGCAGCTCGAGCCTGGATACGCAGTATTTT,CASSSSLDTQYF
few,NA,TRBJ2-1,TRBV5-6,TGTGCCAGCAGCTTTGGCGATTACAATGAGCAGTTCTTC,CASSFGDYNEQFF
few,NA,TRBJ2-7,TRBV10-3,TGTGCCACCCTGGGGGAGGACAGGACCTACGAGCAGTACTTC,CATLGEDRTYEQYF
NA,TRBD2,TRBJ2-5,TRBV4-3,TGCGCCAGCAGCCCGACCGTCGGGGGGGCAGAGACCCAGTACTTC,CASSPTVGGAETQYF
NA,NA,TRBJ2-1,TRBV3-1,TGTGCCAGCATTGGCCCCGTCGGCGATGAGCAGTTCTTC,CASIGPVGDEQFF
many,TRBD2,TRBJ2-1,TRBV4-1,TGCGCCAGCAGCCAAGTAGCGGGATCCTACAATGAGCAGTTCTTC,CASSQVAGSYNEQFF
many,TRBD1,TRBJ2-3,TRBV12-3/TRBV12-4,TGTGCCAGCAGTTTATGGGACAGGGTGGGAGATACGCAGTATTTT,CASSLWDRVGDTQYF
few,TRBD1,TRBJ2-7,TRBV20-1,TGCAGTGCTTATACGAACCGGGACAGGACCTACGAGCAGTACTTC,CSAYTNRDRTYEQYF
few,NA,TRBJ2-1,TRBV28,TGTGCCAGCAGTGTCGCGGGACGGTACAATGAGCAGTTCTTC,CASSVAGRYNEQFF
once,NA,TRBJ2-6,TRBV7-6,TGTGCCAGCAGCTTAGACCCTGGGGCCAACGTCCTGACTTTC,CASSLDPGANVLTF
few,NA,TRBJ2-5,TRBV12-3/TRBV12-4,TGTGCCAGCAGTCAAACAAAAGAGACCCAGTACTTC,CASSQTKETQYF
few,TRBD1,TRBJ1-4,TRBV12-3/TRBV12-4,TGTGCCAGCAGTGGCGGGACAGGGTTTCTCCCGTTGTTTTTT,CASSGGTGFLPLFF
few,TRBD2,TRBJ2-2,TRBV4-3,TGCGCCAGCAGCCAATATAGCGGGGGTGGTTTTACCGGGGAGCTGTTTTTT,CASSQYSGGGFTGELFF
few,NA,TRBJ1-1,TRBV7-6,TGTGCCAGCAGCTTAGCAAAGGGGGGGTTGAACACTGAAGCTTTCTTT,CASSLAKGGLNTEAFF
NA,TRBD1,TRBJ2-7,TRBV15,TGTGCCACCAGCAGAGGTGGACAGGGAGCCAGTCGGAGCAACGAGCAGTACTTC,CATSRGGQGASRSNEQYF
NA,TRBD2,TRBJ2-5,TRBV3-1,TGTGCCAGCAGCCAAGATTGGCTAGCGGGGGGGATTAAAGAGACCCAGTACTTC,CASSQDWLAGGIKETQYF
NA,NA,TRBJ2-7,TRBV7-6,TGTGCCAGCAGCTTAGAGGCAGGGGCCCTCACCTACGAGCAGTACTTC,CASSLEAGALTYEQYF
NA,TRBD2,TRBJ2-1,TRBV10-3,TGTGCCATCAGTGAAGCGGGAGGCTACAATGAGCAGTTCTTC,CAISEAGGYNEQFF
NA,NA,TRBJ2-2,TRBV7-9,TGTGCCAGCAGTTCAACGGGACACGGGAGAGACACCGGGGAGCTGTTTTTT,CASSSTGHGRDTGELFF
few,TRBD2,TRBJ2-1,TRBV4-3,TGCGCCAGCAGCCTTTGGACGGGAGGGCCTTACAATGAGCAGTTCTTC,CASSLWTGGPYNEQFF
NA,NA,TRBJ2-7,TRBV10-3,TGTGCCACCCGACAGGACCCCTACGAGCAGTACTTC,CATRQDPYEQYF
NA,NA,TRBJ1-3,TRBV21-1,TGTGCCAGCAGCAAATTCCGCTGTCCCGGAAACTCCATATATTTT,CASSKFRCPGNSIYF
few,NA,TRBJ2-1,TRBV11-2,TGTGCCAGCAGCTTGCAGGGCGACTACAATGAGCAGTTCTTC,CASSLQGDYNEQFF
NA,TRBD1,TRBJ2-2,TRBV6-1,TGTGCCAGCAGCCGACAGGGTCCCGGGGAGCTGTTTTTT,CASSRQGPGELFF
few,TRBD1,TRBJ1-5,TRBV6-1,TGTGCCAGCAGACCCCGGACAGGGAGATATAGCAATCAGCCCCAGCATTTT,CASRPRTGRYSNQPQHF
few,NA,TRBJ2-7,TRBV7-9,TGTGCCAGCAGCTTAGCAGGGCCCGAGCAGTACTTC,CASSLAGPEQYF
few,NA,TRBJ1-3,TRBV9,TGTGCCAGCACCGACGGAGGGACTGGAAACACCATATATTTT,CASTDGGTGNTIYF
few,NA,TRBJ1-1,TRBV28,TGTGCCAGCAGGCTAGGGACTGAAGCTTTCTTT,CASRLGTEAFF
few,NA,TRBJ2-7,TRBV20-1,TGCAGTGCAGACACGGCTGGCTCCTACGAGCAGTACTTC,CSADTAGSYEQYF
NA,NA,TRBJ2-1,TRBV12-3/TRBV12-4,TGTGCCAGCAGTCTCACCGGGACTCATGGAGGGGAGCAGTTCTTC,CASSLTGTHGGEQFF
NA,TRBD2,TRBJ2-7,TRBV30,TGTGCCTGGAGTGACATAGCGGGGGCGGAAGAGCAGTACTTC,CAWSDIAGAEEQYF
many,NA,TRBJ2-3,TRBV4-2,TGTGCCAGCAGCCAAGAGTATGGCACAGATACGCAGTATTTT,CASSQEYGTDTQYF
few,TRBD2,TRBJ2-1,TRBV2,TGTGCCAGCACTACTCCAGGGACTAGCGTAAACAATGAGCAGTTCTTC,CASTTPGTSVNNEQFF
NA,TRBD1,TRBJ2-7,TRBV20-1,TGCAGTGCTAGACCGTGGCCGACAGGGATTACCTACGAGCAGTACTTC,CSARPWPTGITYEQYF
NA,TRBD2,TRBJ2-1,TRBV11-1,TGTGCCAGCAGCTCCTGGACTAGCGGGATGGGATGGGACAATGAGCAGTTCTTC,CASSSWTSGMGWDNEQFF
NA,TRBD2,TRBJ2-7,TRBV6-5,TGTGCCAGCAGTTCCGGACTAGCGGGGAGATACGAGCAGTACTTC,CASSSGLAGRYEQYF
few,NA,TRBJ2-7,TRBV25-1,TGTGCCAGCAGTGAAGCTCCATCTTACGAGCAGTACTTC,CASSEAPSYEQYF
few,NA,TRBJ2-7,TRBV10-1,TGCGCCAGCAGTGAGACGGGGGCCGGCGAGCAGTACTTC,CASSETGAGEQYF
NA,NA,TRBJ2-7,TRBV7-2,TGTGCCAGCGGCCCTAGTGGGTACGAGCAGTACTTC,CASGPSGYEQYF
NA,NA,TRBJ1-4,TRBV5-6,TGTGCCAGCAGCTTGATCACGCCGGGGAGCGAAAAACTGTTTTTT,CASSLITPGSEKLFF
NA,NA,TRBJ2-2,TRBV7-6,TGTGCCAGCAGCTTAGCTGAGATGAACACCGGGGAGCTGTTTTTT,CASSLAEMNTGELFF
NA,NA,TRBJ2-7,TRBV27,TGTGCCAGCAGCTCCTCTAGCGCAAGCTCCTACGAGCAGTACTTC,CASSSSSASSYEQYF